This TCR beta chain is drawn from a study of blood T cell repertoires in COVID-19. Study details: Some COVID-19 samples were acute and others convalescent; all came from the United States, Italy and Spain.

Assay: immunoSEQ multiplex PCR; the TCRdb copy retains only in-frame clones and omits some. The profile shows around 250,000 clones, around 81% of them singletons. This clone was found a few times. The receptor was derived from a man aged 25-40 years who had recovered from COVID-19. Material: peripheral blood.

As DNA, the CDR3 is TGCGCCAGCAGCCTCTGGGGCGTCAGGGATTTGGACCGGGAGCTGTTTTTT. Protein: CASSLWGVRDLDRELFF. The V call is TRBV4-1, the J call TRBJ2-2; D might be TRBD1 (5 bases). Germline CDR1 MGHRA, CDR2 YSYEKL. CDR3 length: 17 amino acids. The V end lost 4 bases, the J end lost 9 bases, and 24 bases lay between the germline ends.